This T cell receptor (beta chain) stems from a study of human T cells and chemical hapten exposure. MiXCR, applied by TCRdb to the RACE reads, yields one record per CDR3 protein. This sample has 80,000 to 95,000 distinct CDR3 sequences, with about 10% found just once. The germline V gene has CDR1 MNHEY and CDR2 SMNVEV (reference sequence). Trimming at V came to 10 bases and at J to 2 bases, leaving 12 bases not matched to a gene. This CDR3 contains 15 residues. Indicated time point: patch test 1, 2 weeks after DPC sensitization. Treatment here: therapeutic diphenylcyclopropenone sensitization with weekly scalp DPC.

The J gene is TRBJ2-7, the V gene TRBV27; TRBD2 aligns across 9 bases. This receptor was taken from a woman in her forties or fifties with alopecia areata. Some clones in this sample may be carry-over from other donors' samples. Sequenced here: whole blood, sampled in connection with sensitization to the hapten diphenylcyclopropenone (DPC). The CDR3: CATRLVAGDPYEQYF. The CDR3 DNA is TGTGCCACCCGACTCGTAGCGGGGGACCCCTACGAGCAGTACTTC.